The 18 T cell receptor beta chains reported below all come from one sample, sequenced in a study of cytomegalovirus exposure and HLA in healthy donors. This PCR relied on a set of 60 Vbeta primers and 13 Jbeta primers. Assay used: immunoSEQ multiplex PCR; TCRdb lists only in-frame clones, some missing. This table holds around 130,000 clones, under 90% found once. What was sequenced was PBMCs. The receptors shown here come from a man between 18 and 35 years old in good health and CMV-seronegative.

This clone has just one count. This chain joins TRBV27 and TRBJ2-4; D is unresolved. Germline loops: CDR1 MNHEY, CDR2 SMNVEV (reference sequence). Trimming pared 0 bases from V and 7 bases from J, leaving 7 bases between. This CDR3 region has 13 residues. This CDR3 is CASSLSWANIQYF. In DNA form, the CDR3 reads TGTGCCAGCAGTTTATCTTGGGCTAACATTCAGTACTTC.

This chain links TRBV5-6 with TRBJ1-2; the match to TRBD1 covers 7 bases. The V segment lost 1 base and the J segment 3 bases; nucleotides outside the gene matches: 9. Germline assignment: CDR1 SGHDT and CDR2 YYEEEE. The CDR3 consists of 16 residues. CDR3 region: CASSLWERGPHYGYTF. In DNA, the CDR3 is TGTGCCAGCAGCTTGTGGGAGAGGGGGCCGCACTATGGCTACACCTTC.

The V gene is TRBV10-1, the J gene TRBJ2-7; 8 nucleotides align to TRBD1. V lost 6 bases and J lost 6; bases outside the gene matches: 7. Looked up from germline, CDR1 is WNHNN and CDR2 is SYGVQD (reference sequence). The CDR3 extends over 13 amino acids. The CDR3 coding sequence is TGCGCCAGCAGCCAGGACAGGGCCGGCGAGCAGTACTTC. It codes for CASSQDRAGEQYF.

This sequence joins TRBV27 and TRBJ2-2; D gene unclear. Between the trimmed V and J ends, which lost 2 bases and 4 bases, there was a span of 5 bases. CDR3 length equals 13 residues. Germline assignment: CDR1 MNHEY and CDR2 SMNVEV (reference sequence). The CDR3 sequence: CASSLEVTGELFF. CDR3 in DNA: TGTGCCAGCAGTTTAGAGGTCACCGGGGAGCTGTTTTTT.

This clone appeared a single time. The genes are TRBV7-9 and TRBJ1-3; weak D call: TRBD1 (6 bases). This CDR3 has 16 residues. Trimming stripped 5 bases from V and 7 bases from J, with 21 bases between. Germline lookup yields CDR1 SEHNR and CDR2 FQNEAQ (reference sequence). The CDR3 DNA reads as TGTGCCAGCAGCGTGCTACTAGGGGGGGCTATCAACACCATATATTTT. Translation gives CASSVLLGGAINTIYF.

V usage is TRBV10-3 and J usage is TRBJ1-5; 8 bases fit TRBD1. V gave up 3 bases and J gave up 6 bases; unmatched junction bases: 10. Per germline, CDR1 ENHRY and CDR2 SYGVKD. The length of the CDR3 is 16 residues. The CDR3 nucleotides read TGTGCCATCAGTGAACCGTACAGGGGGAAGCTTCAGCCCCAGCATTTT. Its translation: CAISEPYRGKLQPQHF.

The rearrangement links TRBV7-9 to TRBJ1-5; TRBD1 is a possible D gene (6 bases). The CDR3 covers 13 residues. Germline V gene data show CDR1 as SEHNR and CDR2 as FQNEAQ (reference sequence). Between the trimmed V and J ends, which lost 6 bases and 2 bases, there was a span of 8 bases. The CDR3 reads CASRAGGNQPQHF. The CDR3 region has the DNA TGTGCCAGCAGGGCAGGGGGCAATCAGCCCCAGCATTTT.

The rearrangement uses TRBV5-1 and TRBJ2-3, with 8 bases aligning to TRBD1. In germline, CDR1 is SGHRS, CDR2 YFSETQ. CDR3 length equals 16 residues. Losses at the gene ends were 1 base for V and 3 bases for J; bases not matched to a gene: 7. The CDR3 DNA reads as TGCGCCAGCAGCTTGTCGGACAGGGCGGAGACAGATACGCAGTATTTT. Residues: CASSLSDRAETDTQYF. Full variable domain (outside the CDR3, taken from reference TRBV5-1 and TRBJ2-3): KAGVTQTPRYLIKTRGQQVTLSCSPISGHRSVSWYQQTPGQGLQFLFEYFSETQRNKGNFPGRFSGRQFSNSRSEMNVSTLELGDSALYLCASSLSDRAETDTQYFGPGTRLTVL.

The chain is built from TRBV6-1 and TRBJ1-2, with 8 bases aligning to TRBD1. V trimming: 4 bases; J trimming: 6 bases; junction bases outside the gene matches: 4. CDR3 length: 13 amino acids. In germline, CDR1 is MNHNS, CDR2 SASEGT. As DNA, the CDR3 is TGTGCCAGCAGTGCCATGACAGGGGATGGCTACACCTTC. This translates into CASSAMTGDGYTF.

The chain is built from TRBV7-2 and TRBJ2-7; 9 positions match TRBD1. Germline V CDR1 and CDR2: SGHTA, FQGNSA. Unmatched junction bases numbered 3, after V lost 4 bases and J lost 2 bases. This CDR3 is built from 14 residues. Here the CDR3 DNA reads TGTGCCAGCAGCTCGGACAGGGGTGCCTACGAGCAGTACTTC. It translates to CASSSDRGAYEQYF.

This sequence joins TRBV2 and TRBJ1-2; D not certain. Germline V gene lookup returns CDR1 SNHLY and CDR2 FYNNEI. Between the trimmed V and J ends, which lost 4 bases and 4 bases, there was a span of 16 bases. This CDR3 has 15 amino acids. The CDR3 DNA follows: TGTGCCAGCAGTGTTTTAGGCAGGAACGTCTATGGCTACACCTTC. Amino acid sequence: CASSVLGRNVYGYTF.

The rearrangement links TRBV14 to TRBJ2-7; 8 bases are a match to TRBD2. Germline CDR1 and CDR2: SGHDN and FVKESK. V was clipped by 5 bases and J by 3 bases; unmatched bases: 15. This CDR3 is 17 amino acids long. The CDR3 region has the DNA TGTGCCAGCAGCACAAGCGGGGGTTTTATCCCCCGCTACGAGCAGTACTTC. Encoded protein: CASSTSGGFIPRYEQYF.

V is TRBV5-8 and J is TRBJ1-3, with TRBD1 matching over 8 bases. V dropped 3 bases and J dropped 0; count of bases not matched to a gene: 5. Germline V gene lookup returns CDR1 SGHTS and CDR2 YDEGEE. The length of the CDR3 is 16 residues. The CDR3 sequence is CASSSWDRYSGNTIYF. Written as DNA, the CDR3 is TGTGCCAGCAGCTCTTGGGACAGGTACTCTGGAAACACCATATATTTT.

The V gene is TRBV30, the J gene TRBJ2-7; 8 bases map to TRBD2. This CDR3 region has 16 residues. Germline values: CDR1 GTSNPN, CDR2 SVGIG (reference sequence). V trimming: 1 base; J trimming: 6 bases; junction bases outside the gene matches: 14. The CDR3 sequence is CAWSEDIAGRQIEQYF. The CDR3 DNA is TGTGCCTGGAGTGAAGATATAGCGGGACGGCAGATCGAGCAGTACTTC.

The CDR3 DNA follows: TGTGCCAGCAGCCGCGGACAGGGTGGGGATGAAAAACTGTTTTTT. Its protein product is CASSRGQGGDEKLFF. This chain links TRBV5-4 with TRBJ1-4; the match to TRBD1 covers 8 bases. Germline V CDR1 and CDR2: SGHNT, YYREEE (reference sequence). The CDR3 covers 15 residues. The junction had 8 bases not matched to a gene; V was cut back by 4 bases and J by 6 bases.

CDR3 in DNA: TGCGCCACCCTACAGGGGGTGGGTGAAAAACTGTTTTTT. Its protein product is CATLQGVGEKLFF. The genes are TRBV10-2 and TRBJ1-4, with 8 bases aligning to TRBD1. V shed 10 bases and J 7 bases; nucleotides not matched to a gene: 8. There are 13 residues in the CDR3. CDR1 and CDR2 (germline): WSHSY, SAAADI.

The chain couples TRBV6-4 to TRBJ2-3; D not resolved. With 2 bases removed from V and 2 bases from J, the gap between germline ends came to 11 bases. The CDR3 runs 15 residues. The germline gives CDR1 MRHNA, CDR2 SNTAGT. CDR3 DNA sequence: TGTGCCAGCAGTGACGAACTTTTACCCACAGATACGCAGTATTTT. It is translated as CASSDELLPTDTQYF.

This chain uses TRBV18 with TRBJ1-6; 9 nucleotides align to TRBD1. V lost 3 bases, J lost 8 bases, and 8 bases stayed unmatched. This CDR3 is 16 amino acids long. Germline V gene data show CDR1 as KGHSH and CDR2 as LQKENI. As DNA, the CDR3 is TGTGCCAGCTCACCGGAGTCCGGGACAGGGTATTCACCCCTCCACTTT. As protein: CASSPESGTGYSPLHF.